What follows describes a single T cell receptor beta chain. Its specificity is unknown. The repertoire was sequenced with immunoSEQ multiplex PCR; TCRdb's copy has only in-frame clones and lacks some. The profile shows about 180,000 clones, roughly 89% of them singletons. This sample is part of a study of Ad26.COV2.S vaccination and SARS-CoV-2 variants. Study observations and caveats: Breadth measured for non-spike TCRs was similar across vaccine and placebo recipients. An underestimation of total T cell responses may have resulted from the TCR breadth and depth analyses. Reportedly, spike-specific CD8+ and CD4+ T cell responses achieved substantial breadth once vaccination had taken place.

The CDR3 is 14 residues long. Germline V lookup: CDR1 SGHTA, CDR2 FQGNSA. V shed 4 bases and J shed 6 bases, with 15 bases lying between them. The chain employs TRBV7-2 and TRBJ1-2; D unclear. The sequencing used peripheral blood, collected after recovery from COVID-19. The receptor was isolated from a human donor who had recovered from COVID-19. This CDR3 reads CASSSRWRSNGYTF. The CDR3 coding sequence is TGTGCCAGCAGCTCCAGATGGAGATCCAATGGCTACACCTTC.